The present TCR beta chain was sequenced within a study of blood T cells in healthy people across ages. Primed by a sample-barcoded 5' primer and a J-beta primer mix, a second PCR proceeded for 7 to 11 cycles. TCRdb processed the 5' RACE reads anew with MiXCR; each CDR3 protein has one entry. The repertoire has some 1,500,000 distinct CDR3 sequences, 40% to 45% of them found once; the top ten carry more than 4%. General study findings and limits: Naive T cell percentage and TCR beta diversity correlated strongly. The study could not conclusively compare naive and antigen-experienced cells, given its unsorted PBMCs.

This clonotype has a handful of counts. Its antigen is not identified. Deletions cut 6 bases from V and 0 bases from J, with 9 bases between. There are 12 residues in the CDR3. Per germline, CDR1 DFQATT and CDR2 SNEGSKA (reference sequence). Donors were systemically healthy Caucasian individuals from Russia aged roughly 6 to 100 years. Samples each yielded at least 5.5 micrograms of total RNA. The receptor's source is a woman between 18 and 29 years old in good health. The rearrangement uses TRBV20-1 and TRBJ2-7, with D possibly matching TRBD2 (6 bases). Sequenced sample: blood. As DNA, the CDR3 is TGCAGTGCCAGGGACTTCTCCTACGAGCAGTACTTC. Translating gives CSARDFSYEQYF.